This note documents a single T cell receptor (beta chain) sequence. The antigen it binds to is not known. No quality values exist for individual bases; no much larger clone is one base distant. The protocol used for the library was the immunoSEQ multiplex PCR assay. This is the immuneACCESS table as TCRdb keeps it, with only in-frame sequences that have V and J called. A part of the clones is gone; compared with another copy, unresolved V genes explain less than half, and the rest is unexplained. This sample has 17,000 or so clones in its table, and over 55% of those were observed once. Around 15% of the sample comes from the top ten. This entry is derived from a study of T cells in narcolepsy (dated by TCRdb to 2017 to 2018). Regarding the study in general: Healthy control donors were enrolled in the study alongside patients who had narcolepsy type 1 or type 2 (NT1, NT2). The study used TCR Vbeta sequencing to track clonotypes in blood and CSF while looking for autoreactive T cells in narcolepsy patients that target self-antigens of hypocretin neurons (hypocretin, TRIB2).

To allow TCR Vbeta sequencing and a comparison with CSF CD8+ T cells, memory CD8+ T cells were sorted ex vivo from the blood of patients. Here is what the overall study found, with its caveats: Plots that compared CSF and blood CD4+ T cell clonotypes from the same patient highlighted HCRT-specific and TRIB2-specific autoreactive clonotypes. Autoreactive clonotypes were reported to be detected serially in the blood of the same patients and of different patients, but not in the blood of healthy controls.

This TCR derives from a human donor with narcolepsy. The sequencing sample was made of CD45RA- memory CD8+ T cells from PBMCs. The cell subset or site tag for this specimen amounts to: memory T cells sorted ex vivo from peripheral blood.

The CDR3 reads as follows: CASSEEVGGLYGYTF. The DNA reads as follows: TGTGCCAGCAGTGAAGAAGTTGGGGGGCTCTATGGCTACACCTTC. Rearrangement joined TRBV6-1 to TRBJ1-2, and perhaps TRBD1 as D gene, on 6 matching bases. From a lookup of the germline V gene, CDR1 and CDR2 are MNHNS and SASEGT. The CDR3 goes from the cysteine to the phenylalanine over 15 residues. CDR3 DNA only is kept here, 45 bases in frame from base 1. V is reduced by 1 base and J by 4 bases, leaving a spacing of 13 bases between them.